The sequence of this T cell receptor (beta chain) was determined in a study of sequential checkpoint blockade in melanoma. Study-level information: Patients were randomized 1:1 to nivolumab-then-ipilimumab or ipilimumab-then-nivolumab first-line. After both sequences, patients received maintenance nivolumab.

The germline V gene has CDR1 MGHRA and CDR2 YSYEKL. CDR3 size: 14 residues. V shed 0 bases and J shed 6 bases, with 11 bases lying between them. Some clones are missing from TCRdb's copy, which holds only in-frame ones; the method was immunoSEQ multiplex PCR. The table has fewer than 30,000 clones, 83% seen once; the top ten hold roughly a sixth. The treatment: randomized to nivolumab then ipilimumab (arm A) or the reverse (arm B). PBMC sorting kept live CD3+CD8+ cells without CD19 or CD56. The sequence was collected from a human donor with melanoma. The specimen was CD8+ T cells sorted from blood (inferred from file names), collected from a patient given nivolumab and ipilimumab in sequence. The chain combines TRBV4-1 with TRBJ1-2; tentative D call: TRBD1 (6 bases). CDR3 in amino acids: CASSQDAGADGYTF. CDR3 sequence (DNA): TGCGCCAGCAGCCAAGACGCGGGGGCGGATGGCTACACCTTC.